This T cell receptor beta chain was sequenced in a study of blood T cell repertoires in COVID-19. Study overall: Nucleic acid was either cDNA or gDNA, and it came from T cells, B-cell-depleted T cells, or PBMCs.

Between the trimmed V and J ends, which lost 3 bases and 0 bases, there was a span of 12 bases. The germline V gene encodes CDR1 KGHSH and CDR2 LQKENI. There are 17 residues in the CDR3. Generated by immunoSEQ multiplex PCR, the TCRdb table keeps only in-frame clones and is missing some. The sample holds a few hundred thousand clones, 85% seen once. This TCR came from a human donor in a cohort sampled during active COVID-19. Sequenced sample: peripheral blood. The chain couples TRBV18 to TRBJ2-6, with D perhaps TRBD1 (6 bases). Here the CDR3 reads CASSPVTGISGANVLTF. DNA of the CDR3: TGTGCCAGCTCACCCGTGACAGGTATCTCTGGGGCCAACGTCCTGACTTTC.